Presented here are 19 T cell receptor beta chains from one specimen sequenced in a study of shared clonotypes between healthy human individuals. Profiled with immunoSEQ multiplex PCR; TCRdb holds only in-frame clones, not every one. The sample includes about 2 million clones, approximately 95% of them seen just once. Naive CD8 isolation took CD45RO-negative cells positively selected for CCR7 and excluded terminally differentiated effector memory CD45RA+ cells. The sample was naive CD8+ T cells sorted from blood. All receptors derive from a man between 18 and 35 years old in good health.

The sample holds one count of this clone. This chain joins TRBV13 and TRBJ1-1; tentatively, D is TRBD1 (6 bases). CDR1 and CDR2 from the germline V gene are PRHDT and FYEKMQ (reference sequence). V was cut by 7 bases and J by 2 bases, with 14 bases left in between. The CDR3 consists of 14 residues. CDR3 nucleotides: TGTGCCAGCACCCATACAGGGCGTAACACTGAAGCTTTCTTT. It codes for CASTHTGRNTEAFF. Using reference TRBV13 and TRBJ1-1 for the parts outside the CDR3, the full variable domain is AAGVIQSPRHLIKEKRETATLKCYPIPRHDTVYWYQQGPGQDPQFLISFYEKMQSDKGSIPDRFSAQQFSDYHSELNMSSLELGDSALYFCASTHTGRNTEAFFGQGTRLTVV.

The rearrangement joins TRBV7-9 to TRBJ2-7; a weak D match, TRBD2 (5 bases). Germline lookup yields CDR1 SEHNR and CDR2 FQNEAQ (reference sequence). This CDR3 comprises 13 residues. The V gene lost 5 bases and the J gene lost 0 bases, with 8 bases spanning the gap. Here the CDR3 DNA reads TGTGCCAGCAGCGGGGAGCACTCCTACGAGCAGTACTTC. Its translation: CASSGEHSYEQYF.

The chain has TRBV4-2 and TRBJ2-1; D unclear. The germline gives CDR1 LGHNA, CDR2 YNFKEQ. V was shortened by 0 bases and J by 0 bases, with 15 bases between the two germline ends. The CDR3 is 18 amino acids. CDR3 sequence (DNA): TGTGCCAGCAGCCAAGAGCCCTCCGGTATATACTCCTACAATGAGCAGTTCTTC. This gives the protein CASSQEPSGIYSYNEQFF.

The chain couples TRBV6-5 to TRBJ2-7; 13 nucleotides match TRBD2. This CDR3 contains 15 residues. CDR1 and CDR2 (germline): MNHEY, SVGAGI. The ends lost 4 bases at V and 5 bases at J; junction bases unmatched: 5. CDR3 amino acids: CASSWRTSGRDEQYF. CDR3 DNA: TGTGCCAGCAGTTGGAGGACTAGCGGGAGAGACGAGCAGTACTTC.

The CDR3 reads CASSFQVSSYEQYF. The CDR3 nucleotides read TGTGCCAGCAGTTTCCAGGTTAGCTCCTACGAGCAGTACTTC. This chain joins TRBV27 and TRBJ2-7, with D uncertain. This CDR3 region has 14 residues. Germline CDR1 and CDR2: MNHEY and SMNVEV (reference sequence). Trimming removed 3 bases at V and 0 bases at J, with 9 bases between.

The chain uses TRBV11-2 and TRBJ2-7, with 7 bases that match TRBD1. Trimming cost V 4 bases and J 0 bases; bases outside gene matches: 18. CDR3 length: 19 amino acids. Looked up from germline, CDR1 is SGHAT and CDR2 is FQNNGV. As DNA, the CDR3 is TGTGCCAGCAGCTCACTTACAGGGGCCTATGCCTTGAGCTCCTACGAGCAGTACTTC. Its protein product is CASSSLTGAYALSSYEQYF.

The chain recombines TRBV2 with TRBJ1-1; D is undetermined. Germline V CDR1 and CDR2: SNHLY, FYNNEI. Trimming shortened V by 8 bases and J by 0 bases, and 10 bases separated the two germline ends. This CDR3 is 13 amino acids long. DNA of the CDR3: TGTGCCAGCGCCTTAGGTGTGAACACTGAAGCTTTCTTT. It translates to CASALGVNTEAFF.

The sample holds a few counts of this clone. V usage is TRBV19 and J usage is TRBJ1-5; TRBD1 matches 10 bases. This CDR3 has 17 amino acids. Looked up from germline, CDR1 is LNHDA and CDR2 is SQIVND (reference sequence). V gave up 5 bases and J gave up 6 bases; unmatched junction bases: 13. The CDR3 bases are TGTGCCAGTAGTCGATCCGGGACAGGGGCTAGCGCTCAGCCCCAGCATTTT. Translated: CASSRSGTGASAQPQHF.

This chain links TRBV27 with TRBJ1-2; no reliable D call. Trimming cost V 2 bases and J 4 bases, with 14 bases left between them. Germline loops: CDR1 MNHEY, CDR2 SMNVEV (reference sequence). The CDR3 sequence is 15 residues long. The DNA for the CDR3 is TGTGCCAGCAGTTTAAACCCAAACTTACCCTATGGCTACACCTTC. Its protein product is CASSLNPNLPYGYTF.

V is TRBV11-1 and J is TRBJ2-1; D gene unclear. The length of the CDR3 is 14 residues. The V end was cut by 1 base, the J end by 3 bases, with 7 bases between. Germline CDR1 is SGHAT and CDR2 is FQDESV (reference sequence). CDR3 loop: CASSLDTDYNEQFF. In nucleotides, the CDR3 is TGTGCCAGCAGCTTAGATACGGACTACAATGAGCAGTTCTTC.

The V call is TRBV13, the J call TRBJ2-5; 10 bases are shared with TRBD2. Germline values: CDR1 PRHDT, CDR2 FYEKMQ (reference sequence). This CDR3 is built from 16 residues. V lost 4 bases to trimming and J lost 4 bases; unmatched junction nucleotides: 9. CDR3 sequence: CASSYSGRTTTETQYF. In DNA, the CDR3 is TGTGCCAGCAGCTATAGCGGGAGGACCACAACAGAGACCCAGTACTTC.

CDR3 sequence: CASRPGGSYEQYF. CDR3 nucleotides: TGTGCCAGCAGACCAGGGGGTTCCTACGAGCAGTACTTC. The chain has TRBV7-9 and TRBJ2-7; 7 nucleotides line up with TRBD1. The CDR3 has 13 residues. V shed 6 bases, J shed 1 base, and the junction held 3 bases outside the gene matches. Germline CDR1 is SEHNR and CDR2 is FQNEAQ (reference sequence). The whole variable domain, remainder taken from reference TRBV7-9 and TRBJ2-7, is DTGVSQNPRHKITKRGQNVTFRCDPISEHNRLYWYRQTLGQGPEFLTYFQNEAQLEKSRLLSDRFSAERPKGSFSTLEIQRTEQGDSAMYLCASRPGGSYEQYFGPGTRLTVT.

V usage is TRBV7-8 and J usage is TRBJ1-5, with a tentative D call TRBD1 (5 bases). The CDR3 has 15 amino acids. V was shortened by 5 bases and J by 0 bases, with 11 bases between the two germline ends. CDR1 is SGHVS, CDR2 FQNEAQ, per germline. The CDR3 sequence: CASSPGISSNQPQHF. The CDR3 DNA follows: TGTGCCAGCAGCCCAGGGATTTCTAGCAATCAGCCCCAGCATTTT.

As DNA, the CDR3 is TGTGCCAGCAGTTACTCTGCTGTAAGGGATTCACCCCTCCACTTT. Amino acid sequence: CASSYSAVRDSPLHF. The V call is TRBV6-5, the J call TRBJ1-6, with unresolved D. V was clipped by 0 bases and J by 8 bases, with 11 bases between them. Germline V gene sequence: CDR1 MNHEY, CDR2 SVGAGI. This CDR3 has 15 residues.

To note about this clone: Other DNA sequences of this sample code for an identical CDR3. The chain has TRBV27 and TRBJ2-1, with D possibly matching TRBD2 (6 bases). Germline assignment: CDR1 MNHEY and CDR2 SMNVEV (reference sequence). The CDR3 covers 15 residues. V was clipped by 2 bases and J by 2 bases, with 10 bases between them. This CDR3 reads CASSLSSGPYNEQFF. In DNA, the CDR3 is TGTGCCAGCAGTTTAAGTAGCGGCCCCTACAATGAGCAGTTCTTC.

This rearrangement joins TRBV4-3 to TRBJ2-3; maybe TRBD1 (6 bases). From germline, CDR1 is LGHNA and CDR2 YSLEER. This CDR3 contains 16 residues. V dropped 5 bases and J dropped 2 bases, with 17 bases sitting between them. Written as DNA, the CDR3 is TGCGCCAGCAGCTTTCTAGAGGGGGAACTCACAGATACGCAGTATTTT. As protein: CASSFLEGELTDTQYF.

The chain uses TRBV18 and TRBJ2-3; D uncertain. Germline CDR1 and CDR2: KGHSH and LQKENI. The V end was cut by 1 base, the J end by 6 bases, with 11 bases between. The CDR3 has 14 residues. The CDR3 spells CASSPRDPMDTQYF. As DNA, the CDR3 is TGTGCCAGCTCACCACGAGATCCGATGGATACGCAGTATTTT.

The chain joins TRBV4-1 to TRBJ1-5, with TRBD1 matching over 8 bases. Germline V CDR1 and CDR2: MGHRA, YSYEKL. The CDR3 contains 16 residues. After removal of 1 base from V and 3 bases from J, the junction contained 5 bases not matched to a gene. The CDR3 spells CASSQAQGAINQPQHF. The CDR3 DNA sequence: TGCGCCAGCAGCCAAGCCCAGGGGGCGATCAATCAGCCCCAGCATTTT.

The chain combines TRBV6-1 with TRBJ2-2; maybe TRBD1 (5 bases). The CDR3 extends over 14 amino acids. V was shortened by 7 bases and J by 5 bases, with 14 bases between the two germline ends. CDR1 MNHNS and CDR2 SASEGT come from the germline V gene. Here the CDR3 reads CASKRGQGTGELFF. CDR3 coding DNA: TGTGCCAGCAAGAGAGGTCAGGGAACCGGGGAGCTGTTTTTT.